This T cell receptor (beta chain) stems from a study of OX40 agonist ivuxolimab in advanced cancers. For the wider study: Ivuxolimab was an agonistic, fully human IgG2 monoclonal antibody directed against OX40 (CD134), a costimulatory receptor. Intravenous ivuxolimab was administered to patients every 2 weeks at six dose levels: 0.01, 0.1, 0.3, 1.5, 3 and 10 mg/kg. Of the 50 to 55 dose-escalation patients, hepatocellular carcinoma was present in some 19, melanoma in roughly 15, renal cell carcinoma in 9 and head and neck cancer in 9. A male proportion of around 81% and a mean age of 60 years, ranging from 23 to 79, were recorded for the dose-escalation cohort. Prior anti-PD-1, anti-PD-L1 or anti-CTLA-4 therapy was permitted, and about two fifths of dose-escalation patients had received checkpoint inhibitors. Partial responses occurred in three dose-escalation patients: two with cutaneous melanoma and one with hepatocellular carcinoma. Peripheral TCRbeta sequencing aimed to test whether ivuxolimab altered TCR sequence diversity and caused clonal T-cell expansion. The monotherapy dose-escalation portion (N of about 50 patients) of the phase I ivuxolimab trial is reported in the paper.

Genomic DNA was isolated from the sorted cells so that the TCRbeta CDR3 region could be sequenced. The immunoSEQ Assay was used for sequencing of TCRbeta CDR3 regions. TCRdb provides this immuneACCESS table in a form limited to in-frame rearrangements. Some clones are lacking; in checked studies, under half of them reflect an unresolved V gene, and why the rest are absent is not known. For this sample there are tens of thousands of clones; around 83% appear just once. The ten largest make up 0.7% of the sample. What the authors observed across the whole study: The antigen specificity of the peripheral T cells that underwent clonal expansion was not determined. On average, CD8+ T cells showed more expanded clones than CD4+ T cells after ivuxolimab. Partial responders in the 0.1-3.0 mg/kg groups had among the lowest normalized peripheral clonal expansion, especially among CD8+ T cells. Low levels of normalized T-cell clonal expansion were also seen in some patients who did not respond. At doses from 0.1 to 3.0 mg/kg, clonal expansion was seen in both CD4+ and CD8+ blood T cells between baseline and week 6.

Regarding this clone: Which antigen it targets is not known. No base qualities exist here, and no much larger clone lies one base off it.

V and J are truncated by 3 bases and 5 bases respectively, leaving an intervening sequence of 16 bases. The CDR3 covers 14 residues, taking in both the cysteine and the phenylalanine. Only CDR3 DNA is held: 42 bases, read in frame from base 1. Taken from the germline V gene (reference sequence), the CDR1 and CDR2 loops are GTSNPN and SVGIG. The trial excluded patients who had a history of autoimmune disease or were on systemic immunosuppression. Peripheral blood for TCR sequencing was collected from all dose cohorts at baseline, on cycle 4 day 1, and on cycle 7 day 1. The samples were drawn from a first-in-human, open-label, multicenter phase I dose-escalation trial of ivuxolimab. The trial enrolled adults with locally advanced or metastatic head and neck squamous cell, hepatocellular, melanoma or renal cell carcinoma. Before TCR sequencing, CD4+ T cells and CD8+ T cells were sorted from peripheral blood as separate populations.

This receptor chain uses TRBV30 and TRBJ1-1, with TRBD1 as a weak D call on 5 bases. The sequence derives from an adult with an advanced solid tumor such as melanoma, head and neck, liver or kidney cancer. Sequencing was performed on CD4+ or CD8+ T cells sorted from blood, taken in a trial of the OX40 agonist ivuxolimab. The sequenced DNA: TGTGCCTGGAGGAAAGTCAGGGTGGGTACTGAAGCTTTCTTT. This is translated as CAWRKVRVGTEAFF.